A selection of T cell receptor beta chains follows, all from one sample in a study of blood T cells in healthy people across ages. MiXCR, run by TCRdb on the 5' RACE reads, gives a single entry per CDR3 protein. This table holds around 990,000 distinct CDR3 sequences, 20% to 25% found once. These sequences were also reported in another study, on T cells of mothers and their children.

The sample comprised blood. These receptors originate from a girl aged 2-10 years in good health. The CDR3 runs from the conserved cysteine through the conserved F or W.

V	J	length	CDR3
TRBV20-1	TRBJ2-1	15	CSAGPPMGSYNEQFF
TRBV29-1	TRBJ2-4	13	CSVAPLTLNIQYF
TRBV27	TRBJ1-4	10	CASSYIQLFF
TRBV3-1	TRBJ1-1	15	CASSQSWSANTEAFF
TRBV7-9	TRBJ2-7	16	CASSHLGGDRDYEQYF
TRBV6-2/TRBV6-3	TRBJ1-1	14	CTSRADSEHTEAFF
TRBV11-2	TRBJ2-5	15	CASSPYTAGKETQYF
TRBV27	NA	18	CASSLSTLGQGNYNEQFF
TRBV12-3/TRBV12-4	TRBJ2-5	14	CASRLSRGRETQYF
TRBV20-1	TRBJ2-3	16	CSAFRRQGGNTDTQYF
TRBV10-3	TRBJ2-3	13	CAIVGQGTDTQYF
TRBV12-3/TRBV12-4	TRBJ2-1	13	CASSFSVGNEQFF
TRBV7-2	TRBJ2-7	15	CASSKGQGHSYEQYF
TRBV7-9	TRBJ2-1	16	CASSEVMGPSINEQFF
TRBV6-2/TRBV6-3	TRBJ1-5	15	CASSEINDGIQPQHF
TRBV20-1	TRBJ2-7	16	CSAKNTGTEGWGEQYF
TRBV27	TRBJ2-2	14	CASSGRGGLGELFF
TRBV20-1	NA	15	CSARDGESVAYEQYF
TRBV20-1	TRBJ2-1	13	CSAGDLFYNEQFF
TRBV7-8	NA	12	CASRLLGVEQYF
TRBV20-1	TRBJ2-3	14	CSANVQGALDTQYF
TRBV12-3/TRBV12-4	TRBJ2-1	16	CASSDTRESSYNEQFF
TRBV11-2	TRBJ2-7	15	CASSPIGTGGSEQYF
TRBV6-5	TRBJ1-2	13	CASSLARVGGYTF
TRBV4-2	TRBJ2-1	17	CASSPTQGDFSWAEQFF
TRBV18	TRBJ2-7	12	CASANDDYEQYF
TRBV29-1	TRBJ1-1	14	CSVEDLTWNTEAFF
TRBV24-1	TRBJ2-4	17	CATSPGTGVLVKNIQYF
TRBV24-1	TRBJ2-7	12	CATKGEGYEQYF
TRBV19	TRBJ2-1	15	CASSILAGSDNEQFF